This T cell receptor beta chain was captured in a study of blood T cell repertoires in COVID-19. Study at large: Researchers got acute and convalescent COVID-19 samples from the United States, Italy and Spain. The cDNA or gDNA used as material had been derived from T cells, B-cell-depleted T cells, or PBMCs.

Trimming cost V 5 bases and J 4 bases; bases outside gene matches: 6. Germline assignment: CDR1 MNHEY and CDR2 SMNVEV (reference sequence). The CDR3 has 14 amino acids. The authors' processing: Estimation of nucleated cell counts was performed using reference gene primer amplification. Clones were read by immunoSEQ multiplex PCR, and TCRdb kept only the in-frame ones, dropping some. Clonal size and the V and J genes are those of that table, whereas D and trimming came from the DNA. The sample has 350,000 to 450,000 clones; roughly 90% are singletons. The sample was peripheral blood. The rearrangement joins TRBV27 to TRBJ2-7; TRBD2 matches 9 bases. This TCR was recovered from a man aged 35 to 55 with acute or convalescent COVID-19. CDR3 residues: CASSLAGYRYEQYF. In DNA, the CDR3 is TGTGCCAGCAGTCTAGCGGGATATCGGTACGAGCAGTACTTC.